The clone carrying this T cell receptor (beta chain) is a singleton in its sample. Authors' data handling: Estimation of nucleated cell counts relied on the amplification of reference gene primers. Only in-frame clones appear in the TCRdb table, and some are missing; sequencing was by immunoSEQ multiplex PCR. V and J calls plus clone size are reproduced from that table; the DNA served to infer D and trimming. The sample has 220,000 or so clones; about 78% are singletons. This sample is drawn from a study of blood T cell repertoires in COVID-19. Study details: Samples of COVID-19 (acute and convalescent) were obtained from the United States, Italy and Spain. From T cells, B-cell-depleted T cells, or PBMCs came the material, which was cDNA or gDNA.

The CDR3 covers 15 residues. The germline V gene has CDR1 KGHDR and CDR2 SFDVKD. Trimming pared 6 bases from V and 4 bases from J, leaving 16 bases between. This TCR came from a woman in her sixties or seventies with acute or convalescent COVID-19. The V gene is TRBV24-1, the J gene TRBJ2-3, with TRBD2 as a possible D gene (6 bases). Sequencing was performed on peripheral blood. DNA for the CDR3: TGTGCCACCAGTCGTTCGTGGGAGGACTCAGATACGCAGTATTTT. Its translation: CATSRSWEDSDTQYF.